The clone carrying this T cell receptor (beta chain) came up many times. The data stem from a study of identical twins. The CDR3 totals 14 residues. The germline gives CDR1 SGDLS, CDR2 YYNGEE. V lost 1 base to trimming and J lost 1 base, with 8 bases between them. Using its own MiXCR run on the 5' RACE reads, TCRdb lists one record per CDR3 protein. Among roughly 770,000 distinct CDR3 sequences, about 20% were seen once, and the ten largest hold approximately 14%. The same data also went into a second study, on T cells expressing NK-cell markers.

This TCR derives from a woman under 30 in good health. The chain carries TRBV9 and TRBJ2-5, with D perhaps matching TRBD2 (5 bases). The material sequenced was PBMCs. CDR3 nucleotides: TGTGCCAGCAGCGTATCCCGGGGCCAAGAGACCCAGTACTTC. Its translation is CASSVSRGQETQYF.